This TCR beta chain was identified in a study of response to subunit inactivated influenza vaccine. General observations from the study: The authors offered the suggestion that each seasonal influenza vaccination recruits few new T cells.

This clonotype was counted a few times. As yet, its antigen is unknown. TCRdb fed the RT-PCR reads into MiXCR, producing one record per CDR3 protein. The sample lists about 480,000 distinct CDR3 sequences, 10% to 15% seen once, with around 14% in the top ten. Source: PBMCs from blood, taken 40 to 50 days after vaccination. The sequence was obtained from a man aged 50-59 years who received an inactivated influenza vaccine.

The CDR3 sequence: CASSPGHRTYGYTF. The CDR3 DNA follows: TGTGCCAGCAGCCCGGGACACCGAACTTATGGCTACACCTTC. The chain combines TRBV3-1 with TRBJ1-2; weak D call: TRBD1 (6 bases). Trimming removed 4 bases from V and 5 bases from J, with 14 bases in between. This CDR3 is built from 14 residues. Per the germline V gene, CDR1 is LGHDT and CDR2 is YNNKEL (reference sequence).